The 32 T cell receptor beta chains presented below share a single source sample, sequenced in a study of vaccination effects on CD4 cells after COVID-19. Their target antigens are unknown. ViraFEST used viral peptide pools to expand antigen-specific CD4+ T cells before sequencing. Following a roughly 9-day culture, CD4+ T cells were purified. Nucleocapsid antibody tests were negative, and the vaccine recipients had no prior SARS-CoV-2 infection. Profiled with immunoSEQ multiplex PCR; TCRdb holds only in-frame clones, not every one. Of around 63,000 clones listed, approximately 75% are singletons. Material: CD4+ T cells from PBMCs cultured with HCoV-OC43 spike peptides, obtained before COVID-19 vaccination. This sample's subset: HCoV-OC43 spike overlapping peptide pool stimulation. The receptors were sampled from a human donor who received a COVID-19 vaccine.

V gene TRBV5-6 combines with J gene TRBJ2-3; 9 nucleotides match TRBD2. Germline CDR1 and CDR2: SGHDT and YYEEEE. Unmatched junction bases numbered 10, after V lost 4 bases and J lost 4 bases. The CDR3 extends over 16 amino acids. For the CDR3, the DNA is TGTGCCAGCAGCCCACCCGGACTAGCGAACCCAGATACGCAGTATTTT. Translating it yields CASSPPGLANPDTQYF.

This clone was detected only a few times. The V call is TRBV5-1, the J call TRBJ2-2; D not resolved. CDR1 is SGHRS, CDR2 YFSETQ, per germline. The V and J ends lost 0 bases and 2 bases respectively, with 5 bases between them. The length of the CDR3 is 14 residues. This CDR3 reads CASSLGDNTGELFF. The CDR3 nucleotides read TGCGCCAGCAGCTTGGGGGATAACACCGGGGAGCTGTTTTTT.

This clone was seen only once. The chain carries TRBV19 and TRBJ2-3; D gene unclear. Germline V CDR1 and CDR2: LNHDA, SQIVND (reference sequence). The CDR3 runs 13 residues. V was cut by 6 bases and J by 0 bases, with 7 bases left in between. CDR3 amino acids: CASRGGSTDTQYF. CDR3 in DNA: TGTGCCAGTAGGGGCGGCAGCACAGATACGCAGTATTTT.

The V and J genes are TRBV13 and TRBJ2-2, with 8 bases fitting TRBD1. From germline, CDR1 is PRHDT and CDR2 FYEKMQ (reference sequence). V lost 0 bases and J lost 5; bases outside the gene matches: 5. CDR3 size: 16 residues. DNA of the CDR3: TGTGCCAGCAGCTTAGGTCGGGACAGGCGGACCGGGGAGCTGTTTTTT. Amino acid sequence: CASSLGRDRRTGELFF. Combining the CDR3 with reference TRBV13 and TRBJ2-2 gives the whole variable domain AAGVIQSPRHLIKEKRETATLKCYPIPRHDTVYWYQQGPGQDPQFLISFYEKMQSDKGSIPDRFSAQQFSDYHSELNMSSLELGDSALYFCASSLGRDRRTGELFFGEGSRLTVL.

The genes are TRBV5-1 and TRBJ2-6; tentative D call: TRBD2 (6 bases). V lost 3 bases and J 1 base, leaving 17 bases between the germline ends. Per the germline V gene, CDR1 is SGHRS and CDR2 is YFSETQ. The CDR3 is 18 residues long. The CDR3 DNA reads as TGCGCCAGCAGCTCATCCGGGACTGGGATTTCTGGGGCCAACGTCCTGACTTTC. Its protein is CASSSSGTGISGANVLTF.

The chain joins TRBV7-2 to TRBJ1-1, with D tentatively TRBD1 (6 bases). Germline V gives CDR1 SGHTA, CDR2 FQGNSA. V was cut by 2 bases and J by 8 bases, with 18 bases left in between. CDR3 length equals 15 residues. In nucleotides, the CDR3 is TGTGCCAGCAGCTTACCTCGGGGGGGCGCCGGGGAAGCTTTCTTT. Its protein is CASSLPRGGAGEAFF.

V is TRBV5-1 and J is TRBJ2-3; TRBD2 agrees at 7 bases. The CDR3 contains 20 residues. V dropped 1 base and J dropped 0; count of bases not matched to a gene: 17. Germline assignment: CDR1 SGHRS and CDR2 YFSETQ. The CDR3 region has the DNA TGCGCCAGCAGCTTGCCCCTGGGGCGGGGGAGAACCCTGAGCACAGATACGCAGTATTTT. Translation: CASSLPLGRGRTLSTDTQYF.

This clone occurred once. The chain couples TRBV6-6 to TRBJ1-1, with D tentatively TRBD1 (6 bases). The V and J ends lost 1 base and 5 bases respectively, with 17 bases between them. CDR1 is MNHNY, CDR2 SVGAGI, per germline (reference sequence). The CDR3 has 16 amino acids. CDR3 residues: CASSYLSQGRGTEAFF. CDR3 DNA sequence: TGTGCCAGCAGTTACTTATCTCAGGGGAGGGGAACTGAAGCTTTCTTT.

This chain connects TRBV9 to TRBJ2-2; 8 positions match TRBD2. The CDR3 extends over 15 amino acids. J was trimmed by 4 bases and V by 3 bases; bases with no gene match: 5. Germline CDR1 is SGDLS and CDR2 is YYNGEE. CDR3 protein: CASSDGGAVTGELFF. DNA of the CDR3: TGTGCCAGCAGCGACGGGGGGGCGGTCACCGGGGAGCTGTTTTTT.

In its sample, this clone was seen a few times. The chain carries TRBV2 and TRBJ1-5; possibly TRBD1 for D (5 bases). Trimming shortened V by 4 bases and J by 7 bases, and 14 bases separated the two germline ends. The germline V gene encodes CDR1 SNHLY and CDR2 FYNNEI. CDR3 size: 14 residues. Written as DNA, the CDR3 is TGTGCCAGCAGTGGGGCAGGGCCGACGCAGCCCCAGCATTTT. It encodes CASSGAGPTQPQHF. The variable domain in full, with the rest retrieved from reference TRBV2 and TRBJ1-5, is EPEVTQTPSHQVTQMGQEVILRCVPISNHLYFYWYRQILGQKVEFLVSFYNNEISEKSEIFDDQFSVERPDGSNFTLKIRSTKLEDSAMYFCASSGAGPTQPQHFGDGTRLSIL.

Here the CDR3 DNA reads TGTGCCAGCAGCTCCACTAGCGTCACCGGGGAGCTGTTTTTT. Its translation is CASSSTSVTGELFF. The J gene is TRBJ2-2, the V gene TRBV7-8, with 7 bases identical to TRBD2. With 4 bases clipped from V and 4 bases from J, the junction kept 3 bases outside the gene matches. CDR1 is SGHVS, CDR2 FQNEAQ, per germline. The CDR3 has 14 amino acids. The full variable domain, with the rest looked up from reference TRBV7-8 and TRBJ2-2, is GAGVSQSPRYKVAKRGQDVALRCDPISGHVSLFWYQQALGQGPEFLTYFQNEAQLDKSGLPSDRFFAERPEGSVSTLKIQRTQQEDSAVYLCASSSTSVTGELFFGEGSRLTVL.

The chain joins TRBV24-1 to TRBJ2-3; TRBD2 is a possible D gene (6 bases). CDR1 is KGHDR, CDR2 SFDVKD, per germline. This CDR3 contains 14 residues. V was shortened by 5 bases and J by 0 bases, with 8 bases between the two germline ends. The CDR3 here is CATSGRASTDTQYF. The CDR3 DNA follows: TGTGCCACCAGTGGGAGGGCGAGCACAGATACGCAGTATTTT.

The chain joins TRBV5-1 to TRBJ2-7; 7 bases line up with TRBD1. CDR1 SGHRS and CDR2 YFSETQ come from the germline V gene. The CDR3 consists of 14 residues. Germline trimming cut 0 bases from V and 5 bases from J; bases unmatched to any gene: 5. Here the CDR3 DNA reads TGCGCCAGCAGCTTGGGCGACAGGGTAGACGAGCAGTACGTC. Protein sequence: CASSLGDRVDEQYV.

This chain connects TRBV28 to TRBJ1-4; 7 positions agree with TRBD1. The germline V gene encodes CDR1 MDHEN and CDR2 SYDVKM. There are 16 residues in the CDR3. Trimming at V came to 3 bases and at J to 2 bases, leaving 6 bases not matched to a gene. In DNA form, the CDR3 reads TGTGCCAGCAGTTTGGGCAGGGGGTATACTAATGAAAAACTGTTTTTT. Encoded protein: CASSLGRGYTNEKLFF. Supplemented by reference TRBV28 and TRBJ1-4, the full variable domain reads DVKVTQSSRYLVKRTGEKVFLECVQDMDHENMFWYRQDPGLGLRLIYFSYDVKMKEKGDIPEGYSVSREKKERFSLILESASTNQTSMYLCASSLGRGYTNEKLFFGSGTQLSVL.

CDR3 in DNA: TGCGCCAGCAGCCTTGACAGGGAGGCCTATGGCTACACCTTC. This sequence encodes CASSLDREAYGYTF. The V call is TRBV5-1, the J call TRBJ1-2; 7 bases are a match to TRBD1. Trimming removed 4 bases from V and 4 bases from J; junction bases left unmatched: 7. The CDR3 has 14 amino acids. The germline V gene encodes CDR1 SGHRS and CDR2 YFSETQ.

The genes are TRBV5-4 and TRBJ2-3; 13 positions agree with TRBD2. This CDR3 comprises 17 residues. Germline V gives CDR1 SGHNT, CDR2 YYREEE (reference sequence). Trimming at V came to 1 base and at J to 0 bases, leaving 2 bases not matched to a gene. For the CDR3, the DNA is TGTGCCAGCAGCTTGCGACTAGCGGGGGGTAGCACAGATACGCAGTATTTT. Translating gives CASSLRLAGGSTDTQYF.

The CDR3 loop reads CASSALYGQGAYGYTF. As DNA, the CDR3 is TGTGCCAGCAGTGCCCTTTATGGCCAGGGGGCCTATGGCTACACCTTC. V is TRBV2 and J is TRBJ1-2, with 8 nucleotides matching TRBD1. The CDR3 is 16 residues long. The J segment lost 4 bases and the V segment lost 4 bases, leaving 11 bases of the junction unmatched. Per the germline V gene, CDR1 is SNHLY and CDR2 is FYNNEI.

V and J are TRBV7-9 and TRBJ2-7; no clear D. The CDR3 contains 10 residues. V was cut by 6 bases and J by 6 bases, with 6 bases left in between. Germline V gives CDR1 SEHNR, CDR2 FQNEAQ (reference sequence). The DNA of the CDR3 is TGTGCCAGCAGTGTCACCGAGCAGTACGTC. Translated: CASSVTEQYV.

V and J are TRBV18 and TRBJ2-3, with 8 bases fitting TRBD2. The J segment lost 0 bases and the V segment lost 4 bases, leaving 3 bases of the junction unmatched. CDR3 length: 15 residues. CDR1 and CDR2 from the germline V gene are KGHSH and LQKENI. DNA for the CDR3: TGTGCCAGCTCACAACGGGGGGGAAGCACAGATACGCAGTATTTT. Translation gives CASSQRGGSTDTQYF.

This sequence joins TRBV9 and TRBJ1-6; TRBD1 matches at 7 bases. With 4 bases clipped from V and 7 bases from J, the junction kept 8 bases outside the gene matches. CDR3 length: 15 amino acids. Germline V lookup: CDR1 SGDLS, CDR2 YYNGEE. CDR3 sequence: CASSLGTATNSPLHF. The CDR3 DNA sequence: TGTGCCAGCAGCTTGGGGACAGCCACGAATTCACCCCTCCACTTT.

V gene TRBV7-2 combines with J gene TRBJ2-2; 11 bases align to TRBD2. Trimming removed 7 bases from V and 7 bases from J; junction bases left unmatched: 8. CDR1 and CDR2 (germline): SGHTA, FQGNSA. CDR3 length equals 15 residues. CDR3 in DNA: TGTGCCAGCACCCGTAGCGGGGGGGCGGGCGGGGAGCTGTTTTTT. This gives the protein CASTRSGGAGGELFF. Supplemented by reference TRBV7-2 and TRBJ2-2, the full variable domain reads GAGVSQSPSNKVTEKGKDVELRCDPISGHTALYWYRQSLGQGLEFLIYFQGNSAPDKSGLPSDRFSAERTGGSVSTLTIQRTQQEDSAVYLCASTRSGGAGGELFFGEGSRLTVL.

The chain employs TRBV4-1 and TRBJ2-5; D perhaps matches TRBD1 (6 bases). The germline V and J ends were trimmed by 1 base and 4 bases, with 10 bases remaining between them. This CDR3 contains 14 residues. Per germline, CDR1 MGHRA and CDR2 YSYEKL. The CDR3: CASSQGQVGETQYF. CDR3 in DNA: TGCGCCAGCAGCCAAGGACAGGTAGGAGAGACCCAGTACTTC.

This chain uses TRBV9 with TRBJ2-5; 11 positions agree with TRBD2. This CDR3 spans 15 amino acids. J was trimmed by 5 bases and V by 4 bases; bases with no gene match: 7. From germline, CDR1 is SGDLS and CDR2 YYNGEE. The CDR3 DNA sequence: TGTGCCAGCAGCTTTAGCGGGGGGGAGCAGGAGACCCAGTACTTC. This gives the protein CASSFSGGEQETQYF.

The rearrangement joins TRBV6-5 to TRBJ1-4; D is perhaps TRBD1 (6 bases). CDR1 and CDR2 from the germline V gene are MNHEY and SVGAGI. Trimming pared 0 bases from V and 8 bases from J, leaving 16 bases between. This CDR3 region has 16 residues. The CDR3 region is CASSYSITGAREKLFF. The DNA for the CDR3 is TGTGCCAGCAGTTACTCGATTACGGGGGCTCGGGAAAAACTGTTTTTT.

The CDR3 DNA reads as TGCGCCAGCAGCTTACAATGGTCGGTGATCTACGAGCAGTACGTC. This codes for CASSLQWSVIYEQYV. The V and J genes are TRBV5-1 and TRBJ2-7; D gene ambiguous. Looked up from germline, CDR1 is SGHRS and CDR2 is YFSETQ. The CDR3 loop spans 15 amino acids. The V end lost 2 bases, the J end lost 3 bases, and 15 bases lay between the germline ends.

The chain has TRBV29-1 and TRBJ2-5; a weak D match, TRBD2 (5 bases). V lost 8 bases to trimming and J lost 2 bases, with 12 bases between them. The CDR3 loop spans 12 amino acids. CDR1 is SQVTM, CDR2 ANQGSEA, per germline. Written as DNA, the CDR3 is TGCAGCCATCGAGGGTGGCAAGAGACCCAGTACTTC. It yields the protein CSHRGWQETQYF.

This rearrangement joins TRBV6-2 or TRBV6-3 to TRBJ1-5; tentatively, D is TRBD1 (5 bases). The CDR3 loop spans 19 amino acids. V was trimmed by 5 bases and J by 0 bases, leaving 23 bases between them. Germline V CDR1 and CDR2: MNHEY, SVGEGT. The CDR3 reads CASSPLTGRDGHSNQPQHF. In DNA, the CDR3 is TGTGCCAGCAGTCCCCTCACGGGCAGGGATGGCCATAGCAATCAGCCCCAGCATTTT.

This clone was counted between two and nine times. CDR3 coding DNA: TGTGCCAGCAGCTTATACAGGGCAGGGAACACTGAAGCTTTCTTT. It translates to CASSLYRAGNTEAFF. The chain has TRBV7-3 and TRBJ1-1; TRBD1 is a possible D gene (6 bases). Germline V lookup: CDR1 SGHTA, CDR2 FQGTGA. Deletions cut 2 bases from V and 1 base from J, with 11 bases between. This CDR3 spans 15 amino acids.

The V and J genes are TRBV7-2 and TRBJ1-3, with D unclear. The CDR3 contains 16 residues. Germline assignment: CDR1 SGHTA and CDR2 FQGNSA. Trimming took 1 base from V and 0 from J, leaving 10 bases between them. The DNA of the CDR3 is TGTGCCAGCAGCTTAGGCTTGGGCTCCTCTGGAAACACCATATATTTT. This sequence encodes CASSLGLGSSGNTIYF.

This chain connects TRBV5-4 to TRBJ2-2; TRBD1 matches at 8 bases. V dropped 0 bases and J dropped 6; count of bases not matched to a gene: 7. The CDR3 covers 16 residues. Germline V gene sequence: CDR1 SGHNT, CDR2 YYREEE (reference sequence). The CDR3 here is CASSLAGTGAPGELFF. The CDR3 DNA sequence: TGTGCCAGCAGCTTGGCCGGGACAGGAGCTCCCGGGGAGCTGTTTTTT. The whole variable domain, filled in from reference TRBV5-4 and TRBJ2-2, reads ETGVTQSPTHLIKTRGQQVTLRCSSQSGHNTVSWYQQALGQGPQFIFQYYREEENGRGNFPPRFSGLQFPNYSSELNVNALELDDSALYLCASSLAGTGAPGELFFGEGSRLTVL.

CDR3 nucleotide sequence: TGTGCCCGGGGTCGGGAAACTGAAGCTTTCTTT. It specifies CARGRETEAFF. V is TRBV30 and J is TRBJ1-1; unclear D gene. CDR1 is GTSNPN and CDR2 is SVGIG in the germline V gene (reference sequence). The length of the CDR3 is 11 residues. V lost 8 bases to trimming and J lost 5 bases, with 12 bases between them.

The gene calls are TRBV6-5 and TRBJ1-1; D remains unclear. The CDR3 has 15 amino acids. Germline assignment: CDR1 MNHEY and CDR2 SVGAGI. Trimming cost V 5 bases and J 1 base, with 14 bases left between them. DNA for the CDR3: TGTGCCAGCAGTCCCCTCGGGTGGGCGAACACTGAAGCTTTCTTT. It yields the protein CASSPLGWANTEAFF.